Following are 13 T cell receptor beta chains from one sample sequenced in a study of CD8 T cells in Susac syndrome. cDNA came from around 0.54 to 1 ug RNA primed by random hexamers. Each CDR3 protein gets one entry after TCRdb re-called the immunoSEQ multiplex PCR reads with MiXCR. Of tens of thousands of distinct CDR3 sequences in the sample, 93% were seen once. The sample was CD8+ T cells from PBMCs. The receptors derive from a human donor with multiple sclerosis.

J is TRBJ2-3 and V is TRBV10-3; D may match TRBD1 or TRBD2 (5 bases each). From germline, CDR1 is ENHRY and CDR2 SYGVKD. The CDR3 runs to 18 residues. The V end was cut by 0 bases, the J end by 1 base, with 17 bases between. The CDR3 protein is CAISESKWGSGRTDTQYF. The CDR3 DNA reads TGTGCCATCAGTGAGTCGAAATGGGGCAGCGGCCGCACAGATACGCAGTATTTT.

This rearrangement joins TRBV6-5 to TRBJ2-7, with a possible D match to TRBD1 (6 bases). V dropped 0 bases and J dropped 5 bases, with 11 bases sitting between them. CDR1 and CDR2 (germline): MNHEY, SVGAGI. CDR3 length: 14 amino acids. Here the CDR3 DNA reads TGTGCCAGCAGTTACTCGCAGGGGCTCGACGAGCAGTACTTC. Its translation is CASSYSQGLDEQYF.

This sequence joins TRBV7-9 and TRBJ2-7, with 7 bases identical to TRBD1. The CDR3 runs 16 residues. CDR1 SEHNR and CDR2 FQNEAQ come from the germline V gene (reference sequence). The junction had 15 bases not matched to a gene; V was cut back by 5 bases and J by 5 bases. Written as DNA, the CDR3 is TGTGCCAGCAGCCTTCATAGTTCGGACAGGATCAACGAGCAGTACTTC. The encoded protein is CASSLHSSDRINEQYF.

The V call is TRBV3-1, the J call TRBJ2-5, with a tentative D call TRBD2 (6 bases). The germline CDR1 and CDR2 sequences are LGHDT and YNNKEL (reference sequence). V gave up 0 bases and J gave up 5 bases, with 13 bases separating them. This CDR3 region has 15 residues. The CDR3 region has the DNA TGTGCCAGCAGCCAAGATGTGGCGGGGCAGGAGACCCAGTACTTC. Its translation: CASSQDVAGQETQYF.

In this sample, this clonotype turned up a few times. The CDR3 DNA reads TGTGCCAGCAGTTTCTTCGGGAACTACGAGCAGTACTTC. Translated: CASSFFGNYEQYF. The chain carries TRBV28 and TRBJ2-7; tentative D call: TRBD2 (5 bases). Germline assignment: CDR1 MDHEN and CDR2 SYDVKM. The CDR3 is 13 residues long. V shed 3 bases and J shed 3 bases, with 9 bases lying between them.

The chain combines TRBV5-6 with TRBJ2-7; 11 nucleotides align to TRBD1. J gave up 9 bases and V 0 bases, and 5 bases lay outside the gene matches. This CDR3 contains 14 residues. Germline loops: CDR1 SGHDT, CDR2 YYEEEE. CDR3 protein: CASSLVLDRGLQYF. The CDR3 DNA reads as TGTGCCAGCAGCTTGGTATTGGACAGGGGGCTGCAGTACTTC.

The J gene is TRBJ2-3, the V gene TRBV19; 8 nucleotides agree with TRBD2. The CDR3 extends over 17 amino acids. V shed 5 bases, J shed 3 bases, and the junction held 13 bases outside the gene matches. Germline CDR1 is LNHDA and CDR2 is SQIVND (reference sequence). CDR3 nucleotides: TGTGCCAGTAGTCCGTTAAATAGCGGGGAACTAACAGATACGCAGTATTTT. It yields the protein CASSPLNSGELTDTQYF.

The CDR3 spells CASSFSGNYEQYF. In nucleotides, the CDR3 is TGTGCCAGCAGCTTTAGCGGGAACTACGAGCAGTACTTC. The chain recombines TRBV7-9 with TRBJ2-7, with TRBD2 matching over 8 bases. The CDR3 sequence is 13 residues long. Germline V gene sequence: CDR1 SEHNR, CDR2 FQNEAQ (reference sequence). Trimming cost V 3 bases and J 3 bases; bases outside gene matches: 1.

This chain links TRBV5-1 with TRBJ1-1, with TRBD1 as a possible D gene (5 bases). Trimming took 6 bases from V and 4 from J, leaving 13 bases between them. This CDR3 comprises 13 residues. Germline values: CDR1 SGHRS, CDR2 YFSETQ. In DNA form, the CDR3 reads TGCGCCAGCATTCAGGGAGGAGGCACTGAAGCTTTCTTT. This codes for CASIQGGGTEAFF.

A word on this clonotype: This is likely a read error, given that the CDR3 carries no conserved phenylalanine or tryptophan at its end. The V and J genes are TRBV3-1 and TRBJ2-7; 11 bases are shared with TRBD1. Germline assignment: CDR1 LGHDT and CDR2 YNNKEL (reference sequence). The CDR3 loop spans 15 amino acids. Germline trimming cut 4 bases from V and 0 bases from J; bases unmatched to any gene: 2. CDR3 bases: TGTGCCAGCAGCCTGGGACAGGGGGGCTCCTACGAGCAGTACTTG. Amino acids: CASSLGQGGSYEQYL.

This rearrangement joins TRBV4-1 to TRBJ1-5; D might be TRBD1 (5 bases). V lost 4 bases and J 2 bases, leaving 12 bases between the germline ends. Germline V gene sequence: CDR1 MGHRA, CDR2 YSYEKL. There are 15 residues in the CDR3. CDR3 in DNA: TGCGCCAGCAGCCCCGAAATAGGGGGCAATCAGCCCCAGCATTTT. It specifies CASSPEIGGNQPQHF.

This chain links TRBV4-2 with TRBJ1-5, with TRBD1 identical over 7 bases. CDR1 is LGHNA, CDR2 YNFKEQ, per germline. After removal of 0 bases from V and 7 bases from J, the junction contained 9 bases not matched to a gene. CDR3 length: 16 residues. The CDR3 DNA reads TGTGCCAGCAGCCAAGAGGCCGACAGGGCGACACAGCCCCAGCATTTT. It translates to CASSQEADRATQPQHF.

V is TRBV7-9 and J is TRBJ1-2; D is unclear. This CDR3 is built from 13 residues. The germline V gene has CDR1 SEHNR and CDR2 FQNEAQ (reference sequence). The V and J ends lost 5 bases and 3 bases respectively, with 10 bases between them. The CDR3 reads CASSPRGDYGYTF. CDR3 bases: TGTGCCAGCAGCCCGCGGGGTGACTATGGCTACACCTTC.